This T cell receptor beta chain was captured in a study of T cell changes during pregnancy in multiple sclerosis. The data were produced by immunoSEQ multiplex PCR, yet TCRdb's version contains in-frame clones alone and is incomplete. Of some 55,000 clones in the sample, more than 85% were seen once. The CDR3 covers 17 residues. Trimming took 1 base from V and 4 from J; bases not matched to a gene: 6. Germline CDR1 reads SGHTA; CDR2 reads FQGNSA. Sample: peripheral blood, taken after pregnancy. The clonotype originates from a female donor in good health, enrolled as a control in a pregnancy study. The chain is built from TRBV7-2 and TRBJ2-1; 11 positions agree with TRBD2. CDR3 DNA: TGTGCCAGCAGCTTAGTAGCCACTAGCGGGGGTTACAATGAGCAGTTCTTC. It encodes CASSLVATSGGYNEQFF.